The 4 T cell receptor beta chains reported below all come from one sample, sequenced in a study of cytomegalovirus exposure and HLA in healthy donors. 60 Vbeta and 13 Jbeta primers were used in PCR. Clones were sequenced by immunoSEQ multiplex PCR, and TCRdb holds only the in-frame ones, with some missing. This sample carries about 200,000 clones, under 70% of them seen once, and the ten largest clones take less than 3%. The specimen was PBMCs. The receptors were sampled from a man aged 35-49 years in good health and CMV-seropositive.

The CDR3 loop reads CASSQPKTGSPYGYTF. The CDR3 nucleotides are TGCGCCAGCAGCCAACCTAAAACAGGGTCCCCCTATGGCTACACCTTC. The chain carries TRBV4-1 and TRBJ1-2; a possible D gene is TRBD1 (6 bases). The germline V and J ends were trimmed by 2 bases and 4 bases, with 17 bases remaining between them. This CDR3 region has 16 residues. Germline CDR1 and CDR2: MGHRA and YSYEKL.

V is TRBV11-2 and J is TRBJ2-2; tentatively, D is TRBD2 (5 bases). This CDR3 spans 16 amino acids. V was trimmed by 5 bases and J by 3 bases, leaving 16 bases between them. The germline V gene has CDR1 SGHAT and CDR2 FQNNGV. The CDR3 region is CASSRRGRGDTGELFF. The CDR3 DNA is TGTGCCAGCAGCCGTCGGGGTCGAGGTGACACCGGGGAGCTGTTTTTT.

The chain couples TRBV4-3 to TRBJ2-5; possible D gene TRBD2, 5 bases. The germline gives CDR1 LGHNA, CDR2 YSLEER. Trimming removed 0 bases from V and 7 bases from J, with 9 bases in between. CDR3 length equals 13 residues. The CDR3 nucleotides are TGCGCCAGCAGCCAAGATACTAGAGCGACCCAGTACTTC. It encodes CASSQDTRATQYF.

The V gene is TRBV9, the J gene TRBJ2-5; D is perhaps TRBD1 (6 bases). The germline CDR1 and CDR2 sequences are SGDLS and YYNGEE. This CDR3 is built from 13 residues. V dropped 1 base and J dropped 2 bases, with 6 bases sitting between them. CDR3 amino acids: CASSVTGQETQYF. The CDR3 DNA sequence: TGTGCCAGCAGCGTAACAGGGCAAGAGACCCAGTACTTC.